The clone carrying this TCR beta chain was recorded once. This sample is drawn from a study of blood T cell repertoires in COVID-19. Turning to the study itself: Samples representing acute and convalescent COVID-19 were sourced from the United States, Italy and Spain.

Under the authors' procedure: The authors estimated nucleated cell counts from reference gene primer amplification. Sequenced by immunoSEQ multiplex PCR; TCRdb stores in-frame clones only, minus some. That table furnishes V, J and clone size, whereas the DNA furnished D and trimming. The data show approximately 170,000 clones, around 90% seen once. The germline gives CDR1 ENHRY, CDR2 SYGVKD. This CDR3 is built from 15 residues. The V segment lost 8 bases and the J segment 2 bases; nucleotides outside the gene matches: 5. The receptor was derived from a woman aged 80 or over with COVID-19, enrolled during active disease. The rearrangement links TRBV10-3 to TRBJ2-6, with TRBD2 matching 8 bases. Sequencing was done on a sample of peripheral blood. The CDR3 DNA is TGTGCCATCGGACGGGAGGGCCCTGGGGCCAACGTCCTGACTTTC. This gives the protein CAIGREGPGANVLTF.